This TCR beta chain was sequenced during a study of cytomegalovirus exposure and HLA in healthy donors. Comment on this clone: Its target is not known.

The data were produced by immunoSEQ multiplex PCR, yet TCRdb's version contains in-frame clones alone and is incomplete. The sample carries about 220,000 clones, 85% to 95% recorded once. CDR3 length: 14 residues. The J segment lost 6 bases and the V segment lost 6 bases, leaving 5 bases of the junction unmatched. CDR1 and CDR2 from the germline V gene are MNHEY and SVGAGI. The study's findings and limits: Cytomegalovirus-associated status was assigned to approximately 160 TCR beta chains. A few chains linked to CMV were shown in vitro to be specific for CMV antigens.

The V gene is TRBV6-5, the J gene TRBJ1-6, with 7 bases lining up with TRBD1. The sequenced sample was PBMCs. The clonotype comes from a woman between 18 and 30 years old in good health and CMV-seronegative. The DNA of the CDR3 is TGTGCCAGCAGCCCCGGGACAGTTAATTCACCCCTCCACTTT. Its translation is CASSPGTVNSPLHF.